Below, 7 T cell receptor beta chains from the same sample are listed, as sequenced in a study of identical twins. A single record per CDR3 protein comes from TCRdb applying MiXCR to the 5' RACE reads. The sample yields 350,000 or so distinct CDR3 sequences, about 12% seen once. The sample was also linked to a second study, of yellow fever vaccine responses in identical twins.

The source material was CD8+ T cells sorted from blood. These receptors were collected from a woman aged 18-29 years in good health.

The chain has TRBV4-1 and TRBJ2-1; no reliable D call. This CDR3 has 14 residues. CDR1 MGHRA and CDR2 YSYEKL come from the germline V gene. V lost 0 bases to trimming and J lost 3 bases, with 6 bases between them. CDR3 sequence: CASSQEGDYNEQFF. In nucleotides, the CDR3 is TGCGCCAGCAGCCAAGAAGGAGACTACAATGAGCAGTTCTTC.

This clonotype was observed a handful of times. The chain is built from TRBV12-3 or TRBV12-4 and TRBJ2-2; TRBD2 aligns across 9 bases. The V and J ends lost 1 base and 2 bases, in that order; junction bases with no gene match: 2. CDR3 length: 16 amino acids. The CDR3 spells CASSLGTSVNTGELFF. The CDR3 bases are TGTGCCAGCAGTTTAGGGACTAGCGTAAACACCGGGGAGCTGTTTTTT.

In this sample, this clonotype turned up a few times. V is TRBV6-4 and J is TRBJ2-3; 7 bases are a match to TRBD2. V lost 2 bases to trimming and J lost 5 bases; unmatched junction nucleotides: 7. This CDR3 comprises 15 residues. Germline CDR1 is MRHNA and CDR2 is SNTAGT. In nucleotides, the CDR3 is TGTGCCAGCAGTGACGGGGGGGGGTCTGGAGATACGCAGTATTTT. Encoded protein: CASSDGGGSGDTQYF.

This chain connects TRBV12-3 or TRBV12-4 to TRBJ2-1; the match to TRBD2 covers 10 bases. The CDR3 has 18 residues. Losses at the gene ends were 2 bases for V and 8 bases for J; bases not matched to a gene: 15. CDR3 loop: CASSLSPSGGPSLDEQFF. In nucleotides, the CDR3 is TGTGCCAGCAGTTTATCTCCTAGCGGGGGTCCTTCCTTGGATGAGCAGTTCTTC.

This clonotype was seen more than once but under ten times. J is TRBJ2-3 and V is TRBV9; the match to TRBD2 covers 14 bases. Germline V gene lookup returns CDR1 SGDLS and CDR2 YYNGEE. V was pared by 3 bases and J by 3 bases, with 3 bases of the junction left unmatched. The CDR3 is made up of 16 amino acids. CDR3 sequence reads: CASSGGTSGRTDTQYF. The CDR3 DNA is TGTGCCAGCAGCGGCGGGACTAGCGGGAGAACAGATACGCAGTATTTT.

The genes are TRBV4-1 and TRBJ2-7, with 7 bases aligning to TRBD1. The CDR3 contains 15 residues. V gave up 5 bases and J gave up 1 base; unmatched junction bases: 8. Germline-derived CDR1 and CDR2 are MGHRA and YSYEKL. CDR3 loop: CASSLGDRDSYEQYV. In nucleotides, the CDR3 is TGCGCCAGCAGCTTAGGTGACAGGGATTCCTACGAGCAGTACGTC.

Only a few counts were recorded for this clonotype. The chain couples TRBV6-6 to TRBJ2-2; D gene ambiguous. V was shortened by 6 bases and J by 6 bases, with 11 bases between the two germline ends. CDR3 length: 13 residues. Germline values: CDR1 MNHNY, CDR2 SVGAGI (reference sequence). CDR3 in DNA: TGTGCCAGCAGCCCGACCCAGCCCGGGGAGCTGTTTTTT. Its protein is CASSPTQPGELFF.